These 2 T cell receptor beta chains share one sample of origin, sequenced in a study of T cell responses to AZD1222 COVID-19 vaccine. Only in-frame clones appear in the TCRdb table, and some are missing; sequencing was by immunoSEQ multiplex PCR. The profile shows about 140,000 clones, under 95% of them singletons. This material consisted of peripheral blood, taken 28 days after the second dose of the MenACWY control vaccine. The receptors derive from an adult who received the MenACWY meningococcal vaccine as a control.

The chain uses TRBV7-2 and TRBJ1-3; D remains unclear. The CDR3 loop spans 14 amino acids. CDR1 and CDR2 (germline): SGHTA, FQGNSA. The V end was cut by 2 bases, the J end by 0 bases, with 5 bases between. CDR3 nucleotide sequence: TGTGCCAGCAGCTTAACAGCCTCTGGAAACACCATATATTTT. It codes for CASSLTASGNTIYF.

This chain joins TRBV2 and TRBJ2-3, with a possible D match to TRBD2 (6 bases). The CDR3 runs 16 residues. The germline V gene has CDR1 SNHLY and CDR2 FYNNEI. Trimming took 8 bases from V and 0 from J, leaving 18 bases between them. Here the CDR3 DNA reads TGTGCCAGCGAACAGGCTGGCGGGGAAAGCACAGATACGCAGTATTTT. Protein sequence: CASEQAGGESTDTQYF.